This T cell receptor beta chain was retrieved from a study of shared clonotypes between healthy human individuals. The germline V gene has CDR1 MNHNY and CDR2 SVGAGI (reference sequence). Between the trimmed V and J ends, which lost 4 bases and 6 bases, there was a span of 13 bases. This CDR3 spans 14 amino acids. Template amounts of roughly 280 ng DNA, tens of thousands of T cell genomes, were employed in unsorted PBMC replicate PCRs. Methods used by the authors: Without quality scores, immunoSEQ junctional reads could not be filtered like full-length reads. Sequenced by immunoSEQ multiplex PCR; TCRdb stores in-frame clones only, minus some. That table furnishes V, J and clone size, whereas the DNA furnished D and trimming. This table has 450,000 or so clones, approximately 77% appearing once. Donors had no recently reported acute infections or vaccinations and were HIV-negative.

This chain links TRBV6-6 with TRBJ2-1, with D uncertain. This clonotype was sampled from a middle-aged woman in good health. Some clones in this sample may be carry-over from other donors' samples. The sequenced sample consisted of PBMCs. The CDR3 sequence: CASSSGPTLNEQFF. The CDR3, as DNA: TGTGCCAGCAGTTCCGGACCAACCCTCAATGAGCAGTTCTTC.